This entry lists 14 T cell receptor beta chains sequenced from one sample in a study of post-analysis software for immune sequencing data (dated by TCRdb to about 2015). Study-wide conclusions, independent of this receptor: Patients showed significantly higher frequencies than controls for a handful of TRBV segments, among them TRBV5-6, TRBV5-1 and TRBV20-1.

The library was made by PCR. Sequencing relied on an Illumina HiSeq 2500. To reduce PCR and sequencing biases, unique molecular identifiers were built into the TCR beta cDNA libraries. Using fastp trimming at Q25 and MiXCR clonotype assembly, TCRdb reanalyzed the public sequencing data and kept in-frame beta chains. Rows merge per CDR3 protein into single entries with the most common DNA and genes. This sample has approximately 570,000 distinct CDR3 sequences in its table, and roughly two fifths of those were observed once. Of the sample, under 2% falls within the top ten clones. No cognate antigen is known for these TCRs. Sequences were obtained from blood. Receptor source: a girl under 18 with multiple sclerosis.

The chain combines TRBV14 with TRBJ2-1; either TRBD1 or TRBD2 may fit D (6 bases each). Trimming shortened V by 2 bases and J by 5 bases, and 19 bases separated the two germline ends. The CDR3 has 17 residues. Germline loops: CDR1 SGHDN, CDR2 FVKESK. The CDR3 DNA is TGTGCCAGCAGCCAACTGCGGGGTAAGGCAGGGGACAATGAGCAGTTCTTC. This translates into CASSQLRGKAGDNEQFF.

The rearrangement links TRBV6-5 to TRBJ1-5, with D perhaps matching TRBD1 (5 bases). V was cut by 6 bases and J by 5 bases, with 8 bases left in between. The germline V gene has CDR1 MNHEY and CDR2 SVGAGI. CDR3 length: 12 residues. CDR3 amino acids: CASRKGDQPQHF. The CDR3 DNA sequence: TGTGCCAGCAGAAAAGGGGATCAGCCCCAGCATTTT.

This clonotype was seen more than once but under ten times. The V and J genes are TRBV12-3 or TRBV12-4 and TRBJ2-5; 7 positions agree with TRBD2. The CDR3 sequence is 18 residues long. V was pared by 3 bases and J by 2 bases, with 15 bases of the junction left unmatched. The CDR3 DNA reads as TGTGCCAGCAGTTTCAACGCCCCCCTAGCGGAGGCACAAGAGACCCAGTACTTC. Translated: CASSFNAPLAEAQETQYF.

The chain is built from TRBV6-5 and TRBJ2-3; D is ambiguous. CDR1 is MNHEY and CDR2 is SVGAGI in the germline V gene. The CDR3 has 14 amino acids. The ends were cut back, 1 base at V and 4 bases at J, with 9 bases in the middle. Here the CDR3 reads CASSYWRFSDTQYF. In DNA, the CDR3 is TGTGCCAGCAGTTACTGGCGGTTTTCAGATACGCAGTATTTT.

The sample holds a few counts of this clonotype. V is TRBV7-9 and J is TRBJ2-3, with a possible D match to TRBD2 (6 bases). CDR3 length: 16 residues. Trimming pared 4 bases from V and 2 bases from J, leaving 16 bases between. Germline-derived CDR1 and CDR2 are SEHNR and FQNEAQ (reference sequence). The CDR3 region has the DNA TGTGCCAGCAGCTCAAACCGGGACTTTCACACAGATACGCAGTATTTT. This gives the protein CASSSNRDFHTDTQYF.

This clonotype has just a few counts. The genes are TRBV7-2 and TRBJ2-1; 15 nucleotides agree with TRBD2. V lost 5 bases to trimming and J lost 10 bases; unmatched junction nucleotides: 9. Germline assignment: CDR1 SGHTA and CDR2 FQGNSA. This CDR3 spans 16 amino acids. CDR3 sequence (DNA): TGTGCCAGCAGCCTACGAGGGACTAGCGGGGGGTTGGAGCAGTTCTTC. Residues: CASSLRGTSGGLEQFF.

This chain joins TRBV7-3 and TRBJ2-1; D is tentatively TRBD1 or TRBD2 (6 bases each). CDR3 length: 14 residues. Germline-derived CDR1 and CDR2 are SGHTA and FQGTGA. The ends were cut back, 5 bases at V and 5 bases at J, with 13 bases in the middle. This chain's CDR3 is CASSDPGANNEQFF. The CDR3 bases are TGTGCCAGCAGCGACCCGGGGGCAAACAATGAGCAGTTCTTC.

The chain couples TRBV10-3 to TRBJ1-1; D remains unclear. V lost 3 bases to trimming and J lost 1 base, with 6 bases between them. Germline assignment: CDR1 ENHRY and CDR2 SYGVKD. The CDR3 is 13 amino acids. CDR3 in amino acids: CAISDLGNTEAFF. CDR3 nucleotides: TGTGCCATCAGTGATCTAGGGAACACTGAAGCTTTCTTT.

The V gene is TRBV7-2, the J gene TRBJ2-1; 8 bases map to TRBD2. CDR3 length: 17 amino acids. Unmatched junction bases numbered 13, after V lost 5 bases and J lost 4 bases. The germline CDR1 and CDR2 sequences are SGHTA and FQGNSA. The CDR3 loop reads CASSDMRGTRAYNEQFF. CDR3 DNA: TGTGCCAGCAGCGATATGCGTGGGACTAGGGCTTACAATGAGCAGTTCTTC. Variable domain in full (rest from reference TRBV7-2 and TRBJ2-1): GAGVSQSPSNKVTEKGKDVELRCDPISGHTALYWYRQSLGQGLEFLIYFQGNSAPDKSGLPSDRFSAERTGGSVSTLTIQRTQQEDSAVYLCASSDMRGTRAYNEQFFGPGTRLTVL.

The chain links TRBV12-3 or TRBV12-4 to TRBJ1-5; 8 bases line up with TRBD1. V shed 3 bases and J 7 bases; nucleotides not matched to a gene: 5. There are 14 residues in the CDR3. The CDR3 region has the DNA TGTGCCAGCAGTTTCCAGGGGGCAGGGCAGCCCCAGCATTTT. Encoded protein: CASSFQGAGQPQHF.

This clonotype appeared a single time. The J gene is TRBJ1-1, the V gene TRBV12-3 or TRBV12-4; 9 bases map to TRBD1. The CDR3 runs to 15 residues. With 5 bases clipped from V and 1 base from J, the junction kept 5 bases outside the gene matches. CDR3 protein: CASSTTGGRNTEAFF. CDR3 nucleotides: TGTGCCAGCAGTACGACAGGGGGGCGGAACACTGAAGCTTTCTTT.

This clonotype came up a few times. The V and J genes are TRBV29-1 and TRBJ2-1; no reliable D call. This CDR3 comprises 14 residues. Trimming took off 0 bases at V and 2 bases at J, with 8 bases between the two ends. Germline values: CDR1 SQVTM, CDR2 ANQGSEA. Here the CDR3 DNA reads TGCAGCGTTGAAGAACACACAACCTACAATGAGCAGTTCTTC. Translation: CSVEEHTTYNEQFF.

The chain uses TRBV7-9 and TRBJ2-1; perhaps TRBD2 as D (6 bases). Deletions cut 1 base from V and 2 bases from J, with 12 bases between. Germline-derived CDR1 and CDR2 are SEHNR and FQNEAQ (reference sequence). The CDR3 is 16 residues long. The CDR3 region has the DNA TGTGCCAGCAGCTTAGAAGGGACTTTTACCTACAATGAGCAGTTCTTC. It specifies CASSLEGTFTYNEQFF.

The chain joins TRBV5-1 to TRBJ2-3; D gene uncertain. The V end was cut by 3 bases, the J end by 3 bases, with 11 bases between. CDR3 length: 14 amino acids. CDR1 is SGHRS, CDR2 YFSETQ, per germline. The chain's CDR3 is CASSSTETTDTQYF. The CDR3 DNA sequence: TGCGCCAGCAGCTCAACGGAAACGACAGATACGCAGTATTTT.